This TCR beta chain was retrieved from a study of blood T cell repertoires in COVID-19. Germline V gene data show CDR1 as ENHRY and CDR2 as SYGVKD. Trimming removed 3 bases at V and 0 bases at J, with 8 bases between. CDR3 length: 14 residues. Repertoires were generated with immunoSEQ multiplex PCR, while TCRdb's copy carries only in-frame clones and drops some. The sample includes around 280,000 clones, 89% seen only once; the top ten take about 1.8%. This clone was seen only once. Clinical history as reported by participants underpinned cohort assignment. The gene calls are TRBV10-3 and TRBJ1-1; D unclear. The clonotype was recovered from a middle-aged woman who had recovered from COVID-19. Sequencing used PBMCs or T cells enriched from blood (not recorded which). The CDR3 loop is CAISEQQMNTEAFF. CDR3 bases: TGTGCCATCAGTGAACAACAGATGAACACTGAAGCTTTCTTT.